This T cell receptor beta chain was found in a study of blood T cell repertoires in COVID-19. In the study overall: Sites across the United States, Italy and Spain contributed samples from acute and convalescent COVID-19.

In the original analysis: Estimates of nucleated cell counts were drawn from the amplification of reference gene primers. Clones were read by immunoSEQ multiplex PCR, and TCRdb kept only the in-frame ones, dropping some. V, J and clone size were drawn from that table, and D and trimming were deduced from the DNA. This repertoire shows 90,000 to 100,000 clones, 80% to 85% found once; its top ten account for approximately 6.8%. V lost 6 bases, J lost 2 bases, and 6 bases stayed unmatched. Germline lookup yields CDR1 MRHNA and CDR2 SNTAGT. The CDR3 extends over 15 amino acids. The V gene is TRBV6-4, the J gene TRBJ2-1; 8 nucleotides agree with TRBD2. The receptor was isolated from a man aged 55 to 70 with acute or convalescent COVID-19. The source material was peripheral blood. In DNA, the CDR3 is TGTGCCAGCAGCATACTAGCGGCCCCCTACAATGAGCAGTTCTTC. This gives the protein CASSILAAPYNEQFF.